This T cell receptor beta chain originates from a study of shared clonotypes between healthy human individuals (dated by TCRdb to the early 2020s). For context, the study as a whole: The cohort comprised two women and a few men aged 18 to 49 years. For each donor, CD4 naive and CD4 memory were each run on three plates, CD8 naive on two plates, and CD8 memory on one plate. To increase sequencing depth and limit assay-specific biases, different laboratories used diverse techniques to prepare libraries and sequence TCR repertoires. The study deeply sequenced blood TCR repertoires of five healthy adults to estimate repertoire size and the extent of clonotype sharing between individuals. Per donor, leukapheresis produced somewhere between about 0.8 and 9 billion PBMCs. Study-wide conclusions, independent of this receptor: When a handful of donors were compared, the shared fraction of clonotypes was approximately 5% for naive CD4, 3.5% to 4% for naive CD8, 2.3% for memory CD4, and roughly 0.4% for memory CD8. Pairwise subsampling led to the expectation that sequencing depth would affect the degree of clonotype sharing among donors. Larger estimated clonotype richness was generally found for naive subsets than for memory subsets. Higher generation probabilities were observed for clonotypes shared by all four sorted-subset donors than for non-shared clonotypes. Because the study included only a small number of donors, the genetic and exposure-history diversity represented was limited. Sampling was restricted to blood, and TCR repertoires in tissues likely differ from the TCR repertoires found in blood. Rarefaction of sorted-subset datasets indicated incomplete sequencing despite the large sequencing depth.

The donors were healthy, HIV-negative adults who had no recently reported acute infections or vaccinations. Only Caucasian adults living in Nashville, Tennessee, USA were represented among the donors. CD4+ T cells were enriched by magnetic negative selection, after which naive cells were positively selected on CD45RA and the negative fraction was taken as the memory subset. Blood was collected by leukapheresis, and PBMCs were isolated by Ficoll-Histopaque density gradient centrifugation and then cryopreserved in liquid nitrogen vapor phase. Purity and quantity of every magnetically sorted T cell population were checked by analytical flow cytometry. Genomic DNA was isolated from every sorted fraction and measured by UV absorbance on a Nanodrop 2000c. As for this clone: Its antigen is currently not known. Base-call qualities are not available, and no considerably larger clone is one nucleotide away.

The CDR3 numbers 13 residues from cysteine through phenylalanine. Only the CDR3 DNA is retained, 39 bases long and in frame from the first base. CDR1 and CDR2 (SGHNT, YYREEE) derive from the germline V gene (reference sequence). Relative to germline, V is 2 bases shorter and J is 3 bases shorter, with 8 bases between their ends. Using the deep immunoSEQ assay, TCR CDR3 regions were amplified from genomic DNA by multiplex PCR. Extracted genomic DNA from each cell subset was distributed evenly across all wells of several immunoSEQ 96-well plates, and each plate was treated as a replicate. For sorted subsets, around 200 ng genomic DNA, equal to 30,000 to 35,000 T cell genomes, was loaded into each replicate PCR. The purified libraries were quantified using a Qubit 3.0 fluorometer, sized with a Bioanalyzer 2100, and then quantified again using the KAPA Library Quantification kit. A separate single-read 150-cycle Illumina NextSeq 550 flow cell was used to sequence each immunoSEQ 96-well plate. Regarding the original processing steps: Because only junctional sequences without quality scores were contained in the immunoSEQ output, filtering matching that applied to full-length reads could not be performed. To assign V/J genes and CDR3, sequences were annotated against IMGT germline references using PyIR, a Python wrapper for IgBLAST v1.9. Reads were filtered out if the reads had weak V/J assignments (E-value above 1e-6), no CDR3, stop codons, out-of-frame junctions, or ambiguous translated residues. V3J clonotypes were defined as sequences sharing an identical inferred V gene, J gene, and CDR3 amino acid sequence. The percentage overlap between two repertoires was calculated by dividing the number of shared unique clonotypes by the size of the smaller repertoire. Three approaches were used to assess repertoire richness: RTK rarefaction, the Chao1 estimator, and Recon v2.1 estimates of unobserved clonotypes. For all TCRbeta clonotypes obtained by the gDNA method from a few donors, generation probabilities were computed with OLGA. The table comes from immuneACCESS by way of TCRdb, which keeps in-frame sequences with V and J called. Part of the clones is missing from these tables; in studies checked, under half for an unresolved V gene and the rest for unknown reasons. V, J and clone size derive from that table, while D and trimming were established from the DNA sequence. The table for this sample lists some 2.3 million clones; about 92% of them were counted only once. The ten most abundant clones make up under 0.45% of the sample.

The rearrangement joined TRBV5-4 to TRBJ1-2; too little of a D gene remains to name it. The sample consisted of naive CD4+ T cells from PBMCs. In light of the paper, this sample's cell subset or site label describes: CD45RA+ positively selected. This clonotype was obtained from a man aged 18 to 30 in good health. Some clones in this sample may be carry-over from other donors' samples. The DNA is as follows: TGTGCCAGCAGCTTACCAGACTACTATGGCTACACCTTC. This encodes CASSLPDYYGYTF.